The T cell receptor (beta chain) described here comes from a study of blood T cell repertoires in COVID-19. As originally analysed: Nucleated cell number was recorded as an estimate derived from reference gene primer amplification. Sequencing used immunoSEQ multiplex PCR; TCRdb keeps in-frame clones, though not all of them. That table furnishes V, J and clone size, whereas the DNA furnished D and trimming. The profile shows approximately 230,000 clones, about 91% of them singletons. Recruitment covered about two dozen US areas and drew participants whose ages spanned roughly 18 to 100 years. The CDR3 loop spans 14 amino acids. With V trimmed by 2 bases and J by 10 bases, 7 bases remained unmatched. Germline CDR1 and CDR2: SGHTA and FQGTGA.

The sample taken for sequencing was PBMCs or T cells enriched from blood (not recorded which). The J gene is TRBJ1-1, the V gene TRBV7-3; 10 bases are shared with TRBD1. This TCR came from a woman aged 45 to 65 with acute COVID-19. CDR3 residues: CASSLGRDRGRAFF. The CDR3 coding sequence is TGTGCCAGCAGCTTAGGGCGGGACAGGGGAAGAGCTTTCTTT.